This is a list of T cell receptor beta chains from one sample in a study of blood T cell repertoires in COVID-19. Produced via immunoSEQ multiplex PCR; TCRdb's table is partial and in-frame only. The sample consists of around 230,000 clones, 75% to 90% of them appearing once. Sequencing was done on a sample of peripheral blood. The receptor set was obtained from a man in his sixties who had recovered from COVID-19. Each CDR3 is given with its conserved first and last residue. The D gene is left open where the match is weak. Clone sizes are given selectively: once, few, many, or a class where the clone is expanded.

CDR3: CASTRQFQETQYF
DNA: TGTGCCAGCACCCGACAGTTCCAAGAGACCCAGTACTTC
size: -
J: TRBJ2-5
D: -
V: TRBV2

CDR3: CAWSDGPGSTEAFF
DNA: TGTGCCTGGAGTGACGGACCGGGGAGCACTGAAGCTTTCTTT
size: -
J: TRBJ1-1
D: -
V: TRBV30

CDR3: CASSRGPGGREEKLFF
DNA: TGCGCCAGCAGCCGAGGGCCGGGGGGGAGAGAAGAAAAACTGTTTTTT
size: once
J: TRBJ1-4
D: -
V: TRBV5-1

CDR3: CASSFSAGGQETQYF
DNA: TGTGCCAGCAGCTTCTCCGCGGGGGGGCAAGAGACCCAGTACTTC
size: -
J: TRBJ2-5
D: TRBD2
V: TRBV5-4

CDR3: CASSPTESGGDEQFF
DNA: TGTGCCAGCAGCCCTACGGAGAGCGGGGGCGATGAGCAGTTCTTC
size: few
J: TRBJ2-1
D: TRBD2
V: TRBV7-6

CDR3: CASSQGADRGDYSNQPQHF
DNA: TGCGCCAGCAGCCAAGGGGCGGACAGGGGAGATTATAGCAATCAGCCCCAGCATTTT
size: -
J: TRBJ1-5
D: TRBD1
V: TRBV4-1

CDR3: CASSQDGTGNQPQHF
DNA: TGTGCCAGCAGCCAAGACGGGACAGGCAATCAGCCCCAGCATTTT
size: -
J: TRBJ1-5
D: TRBD1
V: TRBV3-1/TRBV3-2

CDR3: CASSQDAGTSGGAFGGELFF
DNA: TGTGCCAGCAGCCAAGATGCCGGGACTAGCGGGGGGGCCTTTGGCGGGGAGCTGTTTTTT
size: -
J: TRBJ2-2
D: TRBD2
V: TRBV4-2

CDR3: CASSFTGSEAFF
DNA: TGCGCCAGCAGCTTTACAGGATCTGAAGCTTTCTTT
size: medium-sized
J: TRBJ1-1
D: -
V: TRBV5-1

CDR3: CASSFPRTGGQETQYF
DNA: TGCGCCAGCAGCTTCCCCAGGACAGGGGGGCAAGAGACCCAGTACTTC
size: -
J: TRBJ2-5
D: TRBD1
V: TRBV5-1

CDR3: CASSLSKLAGVYEQYF
DNA: TGTGCCAGCAGCCTGTCAAAACTAGCGGGGGTCTACGAGCAGTACTTC
size: -
J: TRBJ2-7
D: TRBD2
V: TRBV5-5

CDR3: CAWSPPQGGYTF
DNA: TGTGCCTGGAGTCCCCCTCAGGGTGGCTACACCTTC
size: -
J: TRBJ1-2
D: -
V: TRBV30

CDR3: CASSQDGTGGTEAFF
DNA: TGCGCCAGCAGCCAAGATGGGACAGGGGGCACTGAAGCTTTCTTT
size: -
J: TRBJ1-1
D: TRBD1
V: TRBV4-1

CDR3: CASSLSGRTDYEQYF
DNA: TGTGCCAGCAGCTTATCCGGTAGGACAGATTACGAGCAGTACTTC
size: -
J: TRBJ2-7
D: -
V: TRBV7-8

CDR3: CAWSVRGASPSYEQYF
DNA: TGTGCCTGGAGTGTACGGGGGGCTAGTCCCTCCTACGAGCAGTACTTC
size: few
J: TRBJ2-7
D: -
V: TRBV30

CDR3: CAVSPRGQGDYEQYF
DNA: TGTGCCGTATCTCCCCGAGGACAGGGGGACTACGAGCAGTACTTC
size: -
J: TRBJ2-7
D: TRBD1
V: TRBV10-3

CDR3: CASRKRGGDTQYF
DNA: TGTGCCAGTAGGAAGCGGGGGGGAGATACGCAGTATTTT
size: -
J: TRBJ2-3
D: TRBD2
V: TRBV19

CDR3: CASRSGDTSYNEQFF
DNA: TGTGCCAGCAGGTCAGGGGATACCTCCTACAATGAGCAGTTCTTC
size: -
J: TRBJ2-1
D: -
V: TRBV28

CDR3: CSASRGGGPGNTDTQYF
DNA: TGCAGTGCTAGTCGAGGCGGGGGTCCCGGAAACACAGATACGCAGTATTTT
size: -
J: TRBJ2-3
D: TRBD2
V: TRBV20-1

CDR3: CASSLVGTGNTGELFF
DNA: TGCGCCAGCAGCTTGGTCGGGACAGGTAACACCGGGGAGCTGTTTTTT
size: -
J: TRBJ2-2
D: TRBD1
V: TRBV5-1

CDR3: CATSDYRGLRETQYF
DNA: TGTGCCACCAGTGATTACAGGGGGCTTCGAGAGACCCAGTACTTC
size: -
J: TRBJ2-5
D: TRBD1
V: TRBV24-1

CDR3: CATSPGDRGWYGYTF
DNA: TGTGCCACATCGCCGGGGGACAGGGGGTGGTATGGCTACACCTTC
size: -
J: TRBJ1-2
D: TRBD1
V: TRBV27

CDR3: CASSPPTGINEQFF
DNA: TGTGCCAGCTCACCACCTACAGGGATCAATGAGCAGTTCTTC
size: -
J: TRBJ2-1
D: -
V: TRBV18

CDR3: CASSEALKRARREHGYTF
DNA: TGTGCCAGCAGTGAAGCGCTTAAACGAGCTCGAAGAGAACATGGCTACACCTTC
size: many
J: TRBJ1-2
D: -
V: TRBV2

CDR3: CASSLTSGNTGELFF
DNA: TGTGCCAGCAGCCTCACTAGCGGGAACACCGGGGAGCTGTTTTTT
size: -
J: TRBJ2-2
D: TRBD2
V: TRBV11-3

CDR3: CASSLFGGGTNEKLFF
DNA: TGTGCCAGCAGCTTGTTTGGGGGGGGGACTAATGAAAAACTGTTTTTT
size: -
J: TRBJ1-4
D: -
V: TRBV5-4

CDR3: CASSPGGAGRITDTQYF
DNA: TGTGCCAGCAGCCCCGGGGGTGCGGGGCGAATAACAGATACGCAGTATTTT
size: -
J: TRBJ2-3
D: -
V: TRBV7-2

CDR3: CASSFSHLQGDYQETQYF
DNA: TGTGCCAGCAGTTTCTCTCATCTCCAGGGGGACTACCAAGAGACCCAGTACTTC
size: -
J: TRBJ2-5
D: -
V: TRBV28

CDR3: CASSKTGFGGYTF
DNA: TGTGCCAGCAGCAAGACAGGGTTTGGTGGCTACACCTTC
size: -
J: TRBJ1-2
D: TRBD1
V: TRBV2

CDR3: CASSIVSAQGGQPQHF
DNA: TGTGCCAGTAGTATTGTCAGCGCCCAGGGGGGTCAGCCCCAGCATTTT
size: -
J: TRBJ1-5
D: TRBD1
V: TRBV19

CDR3: CASRDRAGNTIYF
DNA: TGTGCCAGCAGGGACAGGGCTGGAAACACCATATATTTT
size: -
J: TRBJ1-3
D: TRBD1
V: TRBV25-1

CDR3: CASSPLRTATNEKLFF
DNA: TGCGCCAGCAGCCCATTAAGGACAGCAACTAATGAAAAACTGTTTTTT
size: -
J: TRBJ1-4
D: -
V: TRBV4-1

CDR3: CASSENRASPGGYTF
DNA: TGTGCCAGCAGTGAAAATCGGGCATCACCAGGGGGCTACACCTTC
size: -
J: TRBJ1-2
D: -
V: TRBV6-1

CDR3: CASRIGAGSYNSPLHF
DNA: TGTGCCAGTAGGATAGGCGCGGGATCCTATAATTCACCCCTCCACTTT
size: -
J: TRBJ1-6
D: -
V: TRBV19

CDR3: CASSQARSVGEQFF
DNA: TGTGCCAGCAGCCAAGCCCGGAGCGTTGGTGAGCAGTTCTTC
size: -
J: TRBJ2-1
D: -
V: TRBV3-1/TRBV3-2

CDR3: CASSRDSAYEQYF
DNA: TGTGCCAGCAGTCGGGACAGTGCCTACGAGCAGTACTTC
size: -
J: TRBJ2-7
D: TRBD1
V: TRBV28

CDR3: CASSYLWGRRAFF
DNA: TGTGCCAGCAGTTACCTTTGGGGCAGGAGAGCTTTCTTT
size: once
J: TRBJ1-1
D: -
V: TRBV6-2/TRBV6-3

CDR3: CASSKALPSGGNLPSTDTQYF
DNA: TGTGCCAGCAGCAAAGCGCTACCTAGCGGGGGTAACCTTCCTAGCACAGATACGCAGTATTTT
size: -
J: TRBJ2-3
D: -
V: TRBV21-1

CDR3: CATSDQRGTGLFGETQYF
DNA: TGTGCCACCAGTGACCAACGGGGGACAGGGTTGTTTGGAGAGACCCAGTACTTC
size: once
J: TRBJ2-5
D: TRBD1
V: TRBV24-1

CDR3: CASSTLDRADTEAFF
DNA: TGTGCCAGTAGTACCTTAGACAGGGCAGACACTGAAGCTTTCTTT
size: -
J: TRBJ1-1
D: TRBD1
V: TRBV19

CDR3: CASSVGPGGYEQYF
DNA: TGTGCCAGCAGCGTAGGTCCAGGGGGCTACGAGCAGTACTTC
size: -
J: TRBJ2-7
D: TRBD1
V: TRBV9

CDR3: CASSPATGPTDTQYF
DNA: TGTGCCAGCTCACCAGCGACAGGCCCCACAGATACGCAGTATTTT
size: -
J: TRBJ2-3
D: -
V: TRBV18

CDR3: CASSPGTGAEAFF
DNA: TGCGCCAGCAGCCCTGGGACAGGGGCTGAAGCTTTCTTT
size: -
J: TRBJ1-1
D: TRBD1
V: TRBV5-1

CDR3: CASTSRETQPQHF
DNA: TGTGCCAGCACCTCCCGGGAAACTCAGCCCCAGCATTTT
size: once
J: TRBJ1-5
D: -
V: TRBV7-9

CDR3: CASSFDPRNQETQYF
DNA: TGTGCCAGCAGCTTCGACCCCAGGAACCAAGAGACCCAGTACTTC
size: -
J: TRBJ2-5
D: -
V: TRBV13